This TCR beta chain was captured by sequencing in a study of T cell changes during pregnancy in multiple sclerosis. This clone was counted only a few times. V lost 6 bases and J lost 4, with 19 bases in between. Germline V gene lookup returns CDR1 LNHDA and CDR2 SQIVND (reference sequence). This CDR3 comprises 15 residues. Sequencing used immunoSEQ multiplex PCR; TCRdb keeps in-frame clones, though not all of them. The sample holds 35,000 to 55,000 clones, around 90% seen once. Sequenced material: CD4+ T cells from peripheral blood mononuclear cells, taken in the third trimester of pregnancy. This sequence was found in a female donor with multiple sclerosis, enrolled in a pregnancy study. The V gene is TRBV19, the J gene TRBJ2-7, with D possibly matching TRBD1 (5 bases). CDR3: CASRRKEQGWYEQYF. The CDR3 DNA is TGTGCCAGTAGGAGGAAAGAGCAGGGATGGTACGAGCAGTACTTC.